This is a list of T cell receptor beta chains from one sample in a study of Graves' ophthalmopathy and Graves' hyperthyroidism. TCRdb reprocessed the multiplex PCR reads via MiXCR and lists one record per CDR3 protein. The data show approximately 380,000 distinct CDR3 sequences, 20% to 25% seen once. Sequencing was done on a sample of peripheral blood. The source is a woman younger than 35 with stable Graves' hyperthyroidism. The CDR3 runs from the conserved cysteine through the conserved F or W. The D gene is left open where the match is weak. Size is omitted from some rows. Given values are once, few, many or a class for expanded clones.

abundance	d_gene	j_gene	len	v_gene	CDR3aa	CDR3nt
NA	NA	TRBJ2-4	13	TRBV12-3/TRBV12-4	CASSPTGEGIQYF	TGTGCCAGCAGTCCGACAGGGGAGGGCATTCAGTACTTC
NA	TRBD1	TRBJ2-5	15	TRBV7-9	CASSSGQGRRETQYF	TGTGCCAGCAGCTCAGGACAGGGACGCCGAGAGACCCAGTACTTC
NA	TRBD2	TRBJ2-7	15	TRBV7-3	CASSLTGGENAKKYF	TGTGCCAGCAGCTTAACGGGGGGGGAAAACGCGAAGAAGTACTTC
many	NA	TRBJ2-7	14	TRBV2	CASSLGLPAYEQYF	TGTGCCAGCAGCCTGGGACTTCCTGCCTACGAGCAGTACTTC
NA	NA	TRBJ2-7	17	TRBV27	CASSLLRGAGEIHEQYF	TGTGCCAGCAGTTTATTAAGGGGCGCCGGTGAAATCCACGAGCAGTACTTC
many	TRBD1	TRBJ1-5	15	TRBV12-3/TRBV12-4	CASSRQGLINQPQHF	TGTGCCAGCAGCAGACAGGGATTAATCAATCAGCCCCAGCATTTT
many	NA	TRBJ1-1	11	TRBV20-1	CSVGGNTEAFF	TGCAGTGTAGGTGGGAACACTGAAGCTTTCTTT
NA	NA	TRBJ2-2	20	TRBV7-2	CASSFYICSAPGPNTGELFF	NA
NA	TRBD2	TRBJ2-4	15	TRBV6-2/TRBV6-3	CASSYSDTSGGLRYF	TGTGCCAGCAGTTACTCGGACACTAGCGGGGGGTTAAGGTACTTC
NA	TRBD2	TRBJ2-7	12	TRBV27	CASTGTSGSQVF	TGTGCCAGCACCGGGACTAGCGGGAGTCAGGTTTTC